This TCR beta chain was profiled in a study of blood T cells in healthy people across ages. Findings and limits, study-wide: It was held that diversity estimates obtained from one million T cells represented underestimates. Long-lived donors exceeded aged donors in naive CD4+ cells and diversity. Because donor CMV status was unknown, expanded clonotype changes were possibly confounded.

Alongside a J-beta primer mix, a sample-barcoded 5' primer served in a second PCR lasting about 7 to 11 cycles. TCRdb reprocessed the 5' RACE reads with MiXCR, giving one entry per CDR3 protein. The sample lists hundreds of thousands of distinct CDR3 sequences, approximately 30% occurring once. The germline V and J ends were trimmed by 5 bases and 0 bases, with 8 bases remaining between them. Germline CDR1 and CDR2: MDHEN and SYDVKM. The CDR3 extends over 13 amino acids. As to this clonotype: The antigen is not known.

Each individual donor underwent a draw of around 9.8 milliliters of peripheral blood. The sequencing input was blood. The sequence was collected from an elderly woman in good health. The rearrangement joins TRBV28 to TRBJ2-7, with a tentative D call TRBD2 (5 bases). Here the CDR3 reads CASSPGYSYEQYF. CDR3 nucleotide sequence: TGTGCCAGCAGTCCGGGGTACTCCTACGAGCAGTACTTC.